Given below is one TCR beta chain in context. Its antigen is still unknown. One end of the junction does not line up with germline, which may come from a read error. These data belong to a study of cytomegalovirus exposure and HLA in healthy donors. The study, taken as a whole, reports: Reports indicate that TCR beta sequences accurately predicted the HLA-A and HLA-B alleles of most subjects. Overall, around 160 TCR beta chains were annotated as cytomegalovirus-associated. Prior analysis indicated that the majority of TCR beta V segments exhibited productivity approximately 87% or approximately 30% of the time. TCR sequences were mostly rare, though some public TCRs occurred in many donors.

PCR used 60 Vbeta primers and 13 Jbeta primers. Sequenced by immunoSEQ multiplex PCR; TCRdb stores in-frame clones only, minus some. Among under 150,000 clones listed, approximately 87% were seen once. Germline CDR1 is SEHNR and CDR2 is FQNEAQ (reference sequence). The CDR3 spans 16 residues. The clonotype originates from a woman aged 25 to 39 in good health and CMV-seronegative. The material sequenced was PBMCs. The chain is built from TRBV7-9 and TRBJ1-1; 9 bases fit TRBD1. The CDR3 DNA is TGTTCCAGCAGTCTACGGGGGACAGGGCAAGGGGATGAAGCTTTCTTT. Protein: CSSSLRGTGQGDEAFF.